This TCR beta chain came from a study of blood T cell repertoires in COVID-19. At the level of the study: Spain, Italy and the United States supplied samples that represented acute and convalescent COVID-19. In each case, the material was cDNA or gDNA derived from T cells, B-cell-depleted T cells, or PBMCs.

CDR3 length: 13 residues. Germline lookup yields CDR1 MDHEN and CDR2 SYDVKM. Trimming stripped 2 bases from V and 2 bases from J, with 6 bases between. In the original processing: Counts of nucleated cells, estimated from reference gene primer amplification, were obtained. Assay used: immunoSEQ multiplex PCR; TCRdb lists only in-frame clones, some missing. The V and J calls and the clone size are those of that table, but D and trimming were determined from the DNA. The sample carries roughly 260,000 clones, approximately 89% recorded once. The V gene is TRBV28, the J gene TRBJ1-1; D not certain. The TCR originated in a woman in her forties or fifties with acute or convalescent COVID-19. The specimen sequenced was peripheral blood. The CDR3 DNA reads as TGTGCCAGCAGTTTACCCCATAACACTGAAGCTTTCTTT. Its translation is CASSLPHNTEAFF.